This T cell receptor (beta chain) is drawn from a study of T cells in Graves' hyperthyroidism and ophthalmopathy. Amplification of TCR beta CDR3 regions was performed using RNA transcripts as template. In the first-round RT-PCR of the TCR CDR3, the HTBI primer set was used. TCRdb ran MiXCR on the multiplex PCR reads and lists one entry per CDR3 protein. Of about 610,000 distinct CDR3 sequences listed, about 16% are singletons. J gave up 0 bases and V 0 bases, and 7 bases lay outside the gene matches. Germline V gene sequence: CDR1 LGHDT, CDR2 YNNKEL (reference sequence). The CDR3 has 18 residues. This clonotype was detected a few times.

The sequencing input was blood. The chain uses TRBV3-1 and TRBJ2-3, with 9 bases aligning to TRBD2. The clonotype comes from a woman aged 40 to 50 with Graves' ophthalmopathy. The CDR3 DNA reads as TGTGCCAGCAGCCAAGAACGACTAGCGGATTCTAGCACAGATACGCAGTATTTT. Protein sequence: CASSQERLADSSTDTQYF.